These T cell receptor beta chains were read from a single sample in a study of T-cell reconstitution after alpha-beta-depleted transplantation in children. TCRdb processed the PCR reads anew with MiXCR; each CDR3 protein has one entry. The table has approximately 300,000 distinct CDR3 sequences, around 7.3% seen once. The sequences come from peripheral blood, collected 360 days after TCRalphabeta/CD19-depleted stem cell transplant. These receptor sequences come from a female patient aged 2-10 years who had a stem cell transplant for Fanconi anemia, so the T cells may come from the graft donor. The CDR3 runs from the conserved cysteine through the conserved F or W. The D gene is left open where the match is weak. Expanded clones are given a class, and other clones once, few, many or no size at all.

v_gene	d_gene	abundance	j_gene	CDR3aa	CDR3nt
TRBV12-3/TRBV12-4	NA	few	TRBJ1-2	CASSLGTFLGYTF	TGTGCCAGCAGTTTAGGGACATTTTTGGGCTACACCTTC
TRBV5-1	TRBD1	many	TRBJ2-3	CASSLAGTGYTDTQYF	TGCGCCAGCAGCTTGGCCGGGACAGGCTACACAGATACGCAGTATTTT
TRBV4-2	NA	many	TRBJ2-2	CASSQDRGVPGELFF	TGTGCCAGCAGCCAAGATCGAGGGGTTCCCGGGGAGCTGTTTTTT
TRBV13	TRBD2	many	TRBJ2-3	CASSSPSGASTDTQYF	TGTGCCAGCAGCTCCCCTAGCGGGGCGTCCACAGATACGCAGTATTTT
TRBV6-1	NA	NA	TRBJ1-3	CASSLPSRAPSGNTIYF	TGTGCCAGCAGCCTACCCTCCAGGGCACCTTCTGGAAACACCATATATTTT
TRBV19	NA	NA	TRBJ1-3	CASSSNGGNTIYF	TGTGCCAGTAGTTCGAACGGAGGAAACACCATATATTTT
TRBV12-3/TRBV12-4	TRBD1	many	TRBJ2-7	CASSPNRGSYEQYF	TGTGCCAGCAGCCCCAACAGGGGCTCCTACGAGCAGTACTTC
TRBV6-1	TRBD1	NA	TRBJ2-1	CASAGTGGPYNEQFF	TGTGCCAGCGCTGGGACAGGTGGACCCTACAATGAGCAGTTCTTC
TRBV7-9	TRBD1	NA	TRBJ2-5	CASSFPDELLGQFQETQYF	TGTGCCAGCAGCTTCCCAGACGAGCTTCTGGGACAGTTCCAAGAGACCCAGTACTTC
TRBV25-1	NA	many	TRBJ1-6	CASSRGSPLHF	TGTGCCAGCAGTCGGGGGTCACCCCTCCACTTT
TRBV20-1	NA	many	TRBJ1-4	CSARNIVRGVGGEKLFF	TGCAGTGCTAGAAATATTGTCAGGGGCGTTGGAGGTGAAAAACTGTTTTTT
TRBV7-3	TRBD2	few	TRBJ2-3	CAREGVAGGLGDTQYF	TGTGCCAGGGAGGGGGTAGCGGGGGGGCTTGGAGATACGCAGTATTTT
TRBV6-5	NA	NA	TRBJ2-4	CASSYQGRINIQYF	TGTGCCAGCAGTTATCAGGGCAGAATAAACATTCAGTACTTC
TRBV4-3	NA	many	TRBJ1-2	CASSQEPDSSYGYTF	TGCGCCAGCAGCCAAGAACCCGACAGCTCCTATGGCTACACCTTC
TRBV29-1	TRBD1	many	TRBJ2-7	CSVSTGELSHEQYF	TGCAGCGTCTCCACAGGGGAATTAAGCCACGAGCAGTACTTC
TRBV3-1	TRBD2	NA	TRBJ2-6	CASSPSGTGANVLTF	TGTGCCAGCAGTCCAAGCGGGACTGGGGCCAACGTCCTGACTTTC
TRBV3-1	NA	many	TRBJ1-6	CASSQVNSPLHF	TGTGCCAGCAGCCAAGTAAATTCACCCCTCCACTTT
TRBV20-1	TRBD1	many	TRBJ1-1	CSVQQGAGTEAFF	TGCAGTGTCCAACAGGGGGCTGGGACTGAAGCTTTCTTT
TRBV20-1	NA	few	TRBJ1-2	CSGGSYYGYTF	TGCAGTGGAGGGTCTTACTATGGCTACACCTTC
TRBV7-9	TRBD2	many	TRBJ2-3	CASSLEGGGTDTQYF	TGTGCCAGCAGCTTAGAGGGCGGGGGGACAGATACGCAGTATTTT
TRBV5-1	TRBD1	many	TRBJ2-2	CASSLDRGVGELFF	TGCGCCAGCAGCCTGGACAGGGGAGTCGGGGAGCTGTTTTTT
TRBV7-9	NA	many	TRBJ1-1	CASSLEGGQAFF	TGTGCCAGCAGCTTAGAGGGCGGGCAAGCTTTCTTT